The entry below gives a single T cell receptor (beta chain) sequence along with its context. The CDR3 contains 19 residues. The germline gives CDR1 ENHRY, CDR2 SYGVKD. The V and J ends lost 0 bases and 3 bases, in that order; junction bases with no gene match: 12. The data belong to a study of T-cell reconstitution after alpha-beta-depleted transplantation in children. The library targeted TCRbeta and was prepared with unique molecular identifiers. Using its own MiXCR run on the PCR reads, TCRdb lists one record per CDR3 protein. Altogether 450,000 to 500,000 distinct CDR3 sequences are present, 9.5% to 15% being singletons, with the ten largest covering under 7%.

The sequences come from PBMCs from the stem cell graft donor, collected from the stem cell graft. The chain employs TRBV10-3 and TRBJ1-5; 9 bases agree with TRBD1. This sequence originates from a human donor who donated a stem cell graft to a child with combined immunodeficiency. As DNA, the CDR3 is TGTGCCATCAGTGAGTCGATTGTGGGACAGGGAATCGACAATCAGCCCCAGCATTTT. Translating gives CAISESIVGQGIDNQPQHF.